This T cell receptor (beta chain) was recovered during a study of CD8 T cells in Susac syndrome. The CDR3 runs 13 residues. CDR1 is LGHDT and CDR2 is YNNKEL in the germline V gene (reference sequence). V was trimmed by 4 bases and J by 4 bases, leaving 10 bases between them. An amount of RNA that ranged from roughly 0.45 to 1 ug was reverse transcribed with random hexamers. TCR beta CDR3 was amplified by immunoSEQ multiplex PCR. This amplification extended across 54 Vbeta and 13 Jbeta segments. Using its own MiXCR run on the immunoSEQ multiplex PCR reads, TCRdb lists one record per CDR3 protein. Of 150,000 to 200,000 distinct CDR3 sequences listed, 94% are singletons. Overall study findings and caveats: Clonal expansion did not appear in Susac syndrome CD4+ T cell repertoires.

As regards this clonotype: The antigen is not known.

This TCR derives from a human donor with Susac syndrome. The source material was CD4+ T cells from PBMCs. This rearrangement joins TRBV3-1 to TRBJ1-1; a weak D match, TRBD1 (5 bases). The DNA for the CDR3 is TGTGCCAGCAGCCGCAGGGAGGGCACTGAAGCTTTCTTT. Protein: CASSRREGTEAFF.